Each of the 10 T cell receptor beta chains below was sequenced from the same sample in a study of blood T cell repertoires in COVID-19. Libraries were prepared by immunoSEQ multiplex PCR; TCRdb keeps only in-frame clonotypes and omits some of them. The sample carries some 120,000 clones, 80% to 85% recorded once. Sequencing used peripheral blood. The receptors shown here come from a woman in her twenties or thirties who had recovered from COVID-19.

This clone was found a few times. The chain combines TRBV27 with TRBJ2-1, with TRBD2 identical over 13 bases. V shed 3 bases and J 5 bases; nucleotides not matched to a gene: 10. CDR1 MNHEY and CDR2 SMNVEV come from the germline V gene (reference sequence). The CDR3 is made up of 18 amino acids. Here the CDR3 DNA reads TGTGCCAGCAGTTTTTGGCCCGGCGGACTAGCGGGGGACAATGAGCAGTTCTTC. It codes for CASSFWPGGLAGDNEQFF.

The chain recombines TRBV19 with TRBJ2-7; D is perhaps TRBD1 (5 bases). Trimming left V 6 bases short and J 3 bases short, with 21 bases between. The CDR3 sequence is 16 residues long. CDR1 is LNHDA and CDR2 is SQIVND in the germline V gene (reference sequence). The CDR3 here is CASSDLSSGRVYEQYF. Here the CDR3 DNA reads TGTGCCAGTAGCGACCTATCCTCCGGCAGGGTCTACGAGCAGTACTTC.

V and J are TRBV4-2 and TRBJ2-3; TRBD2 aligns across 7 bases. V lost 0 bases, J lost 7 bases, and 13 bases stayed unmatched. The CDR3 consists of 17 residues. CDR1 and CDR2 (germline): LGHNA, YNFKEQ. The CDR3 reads CASSQELGGSIDHTQYF. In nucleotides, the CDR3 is TGTGCCAGCAGCCAAGAGTTGGGCGGGAGCATAGATCATACGCAGTATTTT.

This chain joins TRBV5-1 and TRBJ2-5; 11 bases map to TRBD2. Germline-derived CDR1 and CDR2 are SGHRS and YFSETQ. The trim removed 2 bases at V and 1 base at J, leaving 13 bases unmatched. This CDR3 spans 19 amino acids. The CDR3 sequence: CASSLVTSGGPRFQETQYF. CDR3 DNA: TGCGCCAGCAGCTTAGTTACTAGCGGGGGCCCCAGATTCCAAGAGACCCAGTACTTC. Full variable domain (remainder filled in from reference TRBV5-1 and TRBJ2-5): KAGVTQTPRYLIKTRGQQVTLSCSPISGHRSVSWYQQTPGQGLQFLFEYFSETQRNKGNFPGRFSGRQFSNSRSEMNVSTLELGDSALYLCASSLVTSGGPRFQETQYFGPGTRLLVL.

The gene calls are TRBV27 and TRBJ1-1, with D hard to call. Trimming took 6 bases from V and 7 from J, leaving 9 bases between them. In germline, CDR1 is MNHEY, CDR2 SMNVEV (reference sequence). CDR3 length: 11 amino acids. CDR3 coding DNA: TGTGCCAGCAGCTCAGGTGGTGAAGCTTTCTTT. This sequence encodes CASSSGGEAFF.

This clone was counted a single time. The CDR3 region is CASRPPAGEQFF. Here the CDR3 DNA reads TGTGCCAGCAGACCTCCGGCAGGGGAGCAGTTCTTC. J is TRBJ2-1 and V is TRBV7-9; maybe TRBD1 (5 bases). The CDR3 contains 12 residues. The V end lost 6 bases, the J end lost 10 bases, and 13 bases lay between the germline ends. The germline CDR1 and CDR2 sequences are SEHNR and FQNEAQ (reference sequence).

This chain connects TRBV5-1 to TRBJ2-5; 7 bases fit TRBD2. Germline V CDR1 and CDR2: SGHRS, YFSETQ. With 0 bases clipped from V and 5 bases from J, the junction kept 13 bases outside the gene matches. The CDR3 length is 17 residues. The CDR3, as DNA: TGCGCCAGCAGCTTGGCCAAAAGACTAGCCTTAGGGGAGACCCAGTACTTC. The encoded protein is CASSLAKRLALGETQYF.

The chain's CDR3 is CASSFGQSGGELFF. CDR3 bases: TGCGCCAGCAGCTTCGGACAGTCTGGCGGGGAGCTGTTTTTT. The rearrangement uses TRBV5-1 and TRBJ2-2, with D maybe TRBD1 (6 bases). V lost 2 bases to trimming and J lost 7 bases, with 12 bases between them. Germline-derived CDR1 and CDR2 are SGHRS and YFSETQ. The length of the CDR3 is 14 residues.

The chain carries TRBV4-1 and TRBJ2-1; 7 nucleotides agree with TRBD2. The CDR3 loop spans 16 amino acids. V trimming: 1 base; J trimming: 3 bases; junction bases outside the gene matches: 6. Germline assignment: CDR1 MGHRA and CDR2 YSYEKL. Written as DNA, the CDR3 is TGCGCCAGCAGCCAAGTGGGGAGCGGGAACTACAATGAGCAGTTCTTC. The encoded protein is CASSQVGSGNYNEQFF.

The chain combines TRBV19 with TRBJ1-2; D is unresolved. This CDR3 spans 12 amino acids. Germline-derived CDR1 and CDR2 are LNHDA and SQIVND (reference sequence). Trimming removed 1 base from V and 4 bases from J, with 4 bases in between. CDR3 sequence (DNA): TGTGCCAGTAGTATAGGGCCCTATGGCTACACCTTC. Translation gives CASSIGPYGYTF.